This T cell receptor (beta chain) was recorded in a study of cytomegalovirus exposure and HLA in healthy donors. Overall study findings and caveats: Most sequenced TCRs were rare (though some public TCRs occurred in many donors).

Concerning this clone itself: No antigen is known for it.

PCR involved 60 Vbeta and 13 Jbeta primers. Generated by immunoSEQ multiplex PCR, the TCRdb table keeps only in-frame clones and is missing some. Of some 150,000 clones detected, more than 60% appear once; the ten largest clones hold approximately 4%. CDR3 size: 15 residues. Germline assignment: CDR1 SGHTA and CDR2 FQGNSA. V dropped 2 bases and J dropped 1 base, with 11 bases sitting between them. Sequencing was performed on PBMCs. This TCR derives from a middle-aged woman in good health and CMV-seronegative. The chain has TRBV7-2 and TRBJ1-1, with D perhaps TRBD1 (6 bases). CDR3 sequence: CASSLWWGRNTEAFF. In DNA form, the CDR3 reads TGTGCCAGCAGCTTATGGTGGGGGCGGAACACTGAAGCTTTCTTT. The variable domain in full, with the rest retrieved from reference TRBV7-2 and TRBJ1-1, is GAGVSQSPSNKVTEKGKDVELRCDPISGHTALYWYRQSLGQGLEFLIYFQGNSAPDKSGLPSDRFSAERTGGSVSTLTIQRTQQEDSAVYLCASSLWWGRNTEAFFGQGTRLTVV.